The 15 T cell receptor beta chains given below trace back to one sample, sequenced in a study of blood T cells in healthy people across ages. For the second PCR, which ran for roughly 6 to 11 cycles, a sample-barcoded 5' primer and a J-beta primer mix were used. TCRdb re-derived calls from the 5' RACE reads in MiXCR, one entry per CDR3 protein. The sample shows 900,000 to 950,000 distinct CDR3 sequences, about 27% of them seen only once. The sample also formed part of further work on T cells of mothers and their children.

Sequenced sample: blood. These receptor sequences come from a woman in her forties in good health.

The rearrangement links TRBV29-1 to TRBJ2-1; D call uncertain. CDR1 and CDR2 (germline): SQVTM, ANQGSEA. The CDR3 length is 12 residues. Trimming took 5 bases from V and 7 from J, leaving 12 bases between them. The CDR3 reads CSVRGSANEQFF. The CDR3 coding sequence is TGCAGCGTTCGAGGCAGTGCAAATGAGCAGTTCTTC.

This chain links TRBV24-1 with TRBJ2-1; TRBD1 matches 9 bases. The CDR3 is 15 residues long. CDR1 and CDR2 from the germline V gene are KGHDR and SFDVKD. V was clipped by 3 bases and J by 9 bases; unmatched bases: 8. The DNA of the CDR3 is TGTGCCACCAGTGATACAGGACAGGGGTCGGGTGAGCAGTTCTTC. It is translated as CATSDTGQGSGEQFF.

V gene TRBV19 combines with J gene TRBJ2-1; no clear D gene. The CDR3 spans 14 residues. V dropped 1 base and J dropped 8 bases, with 12 bases sitting between them. Germline CDR1 is LNHDA and CDR2 is SQIVND (reference sequence). The CDR3 region is CASSIVDLSDEQFF. In DNA form, the CDR3 reads TGTGCCAGTAGTATAGTCGACCTATCTGATGAGCAGTTCTTC. Using reference TRBV19 and TRBJ2-1 for the parts outside the CDR3, the full variable domain is DGGITQSPKYLFRKEGQNVTLSCEQNLNHDAMYWYRQDPGQGLRLIYYSQIVNDFQKGDIAEGYSVSREKKESFPLTVTSAQKNPTAFYLCASSIVDLSDEQFFGPGTRLTVL.

This clonotype has more than one count but fewer than ten. The J gene is TRBJ1-5, the V gene TRBV7-8; unclear D gene. V was cut by 3 bases and J by 6 bases, with 9 bases left in between. Germline V gene data show CDR1 as SGHVS and CDR2 as FQNEAQ. CDR3 size: 13 residues. This chain's CDR3 is CASSLDRSQPQHF. DNA for the CDR3: TGTGCCAGCAGCTTGGATCGGTCTCAGCCCCAGCATTTT.

This clonotype was detected many times. This chain connects TRBV20-1 to TRBJ2-5; no clear D gene. This CDR3 contains 12 residues. Trimming cost V 3 bases and J 2 bases, with 7 bases left between them. Germline values: CDR1 DFQATT, CDR2 SNEGSKA (reference sequence). The CDR3, as DNA: TGCAGTGCTAGTTTAAGGCAAGAGACCCAGTACTTC. The encoded protein is CSASLRQETQYF.

This clonotype has ten or more counts. The rearrangement joins TRBV4-2 to TRBJ2-1; 9 bases match TRBD2. This CDR3 has 17 residues. V trimming: 0 bases; J trimming: 6 bases; junction bases outside the gene matches: 9. Germline CDR1 LGHNA, CDR2 YNFKEQ. CDR3 nucleotides: TGTGCCAGCAGCCAAGATCTGGTCCGCGGGGGGGCCAATGAGCAGTTCTTC. It encodes CASSQDLVRGGANEQFF.

This clonotype was counted between two and nine times. V and J are TRBV2 and TRBJ1-2; no definite D call. The ends were cut back, 6 bases at V and 4 bases at J, with 18 bases in the middle. The CDR3 contains 15 residues. Germline V gene sequence: CDR1 SNHLY, CDR2 FYNNEI. The CDR3 DNA sequence: TGTGCCAGCAGATCAGACCCCCGCAGGAGCTATGGCTACACCTTC. It codes for CASRSDPRRSYGYTF. Full variable domain (missing parts from reference TRBV2 and TRBJ1-2): EPEVTQTPSHQVTQMGQEVILRCVPISNHLYFYWYRQILGQKVEFLVSFYNNEISEKSEIFDDQFSVERPDGSNFTLKIRSTKLEDSAMYFCASRSDPRRSYGYTFGSGTRLTVV.

This clonotype was seen a handful of times. The rearrangement joins TRBV7-2 to TRBJ1-1, with D unresolved. Germline assignment: CDR1 SGHTA and CDR2 FQGNSA. The CDR3 totals 13 residues. The germline V and J ends were trimmed by 5 bases and 4 bases, with 11 bases remaining between them. CDR3 sequence reads: CASSPRVSTEAFF. In DNA, the CDR3 is TGTGCCAGCAGCCCCCGAGTCAGCACTGAAGCTTTCTTT.

The chain uses TRBV10-3 and TRBJ2-1, with 13 nucleotides matching TRBD2. This CDR3 has 15 amino acids. The J segment lost 9 bases and the V segment lost 3 bases, leaving 5 bases of the junction unmatched. The germline V gene encodes CDR1 ENHRY and CDR2 SYGVKD. CDR3 loop: CAISDTSGGAGEQFF. DNA for the CDR3: TGTGCCATCAGTGATACTAGCGGGGGGGCCGGTGAGCAGTTCTTC.

V and J are TRBV28 and TRBJ2-7; D gene uncertain. V was clipped by 3 bases and J by 2 bases, with 11 bases between them. CDR3 size: 14 residues. Germline V gene sequence: CDR1 MDHEN, CDR2 SYDVKM. The CDR3: CASSLPDPPYEQYF. The CDR3 DNA sequence: TGTGCCAGCAGTTTGCCGGACCCCCCCTACGAGCAGTACTTC. The entire variable domain, with the rest obtained from reference TRBV28 and TRBJ2-7, is as follows: DVKVTQSSRYLVKRTGEKVFLECVQDMDHENMFWYRQDPGLGLRLIYFSYDVKMKEKGDIPEGYSVSREKKERFSLILESASTNQTSMYLCASSLPDPPYEQYFGPGTRLTVT.

V is TRBV6-5 and J is TRBJ2-3; 7 bases agree with TRBD1. V was pared by 5 bases and J by 3 bases, with 8 bases of the junction left unmatched. Per the germline V gene, CDR1 is MNHEY and CDR2 is SVGAGI. The CDR3 sequence is 15 residues long. CDR3 nucleotides: TGTGCCAGCAGTAAACAGGGGCTTGGGACAGATACGCAGTATTTT. It codes for CASSKQGLGTDTQYF.

The gene calls are TRBV20-1 and TRBJ1-5; TRBD1 might be the D (6 bases). The V gene lost 3 bases and the J gene lost 3 bases, with 12 bases spanning the gap. In germline, CDR1 is DFQATT, CDR2 SNEGSKA (reference sequence). The CDR3 spans 14 residues. The CDR3: CSASLGAANQPQHF. The CDR3 coding sequence is TGCAGTGCTAGCCTGGGGGCGGCCAATCAGCCCCAGCATTTT.

A single count supports this clonotype. The V and J genes are TRBV7-9 and TRBJ1-2; the D is unclear. V gave up 1 base and J gave up 2 bases, with 8 bases separating them. Germline V gene lookup returns CDR1 SEHNR and CDR2 FQNEAQ (reference sequence). The CDR3 runs to 14 residues. The CDR3 sequence is CASSLVALNYGYTF. The CDR3, as DNA: TGTGCCAGCAGCTTAGTCGCGCTGAACTATGGCTACACCTTC. The variable domain in full, completed from reference TRBV7-9 and TRBJ1-2, reads DTGVSQNPRHKITKRGQNVTFRCDPISEHNRLYWYRQTLGQGPEFLTYFQNEAQLEKSRLLSDRFSAERPKGSFSTLEIQRTEQGDSAMYLCASSLVALNYGYTFGSGTRLTVV.

This clonotype came up many times. The chain uses TRBV20-1 and TRBJ1-2; D remains unclear. The CDR3 totals 12 residues. CDR1 is DFQATT, CDR2 SNEGSKA, per germline (reference sequence). V lost 3 bases and J lost 1, with 6 bases in between. CDR3 in amino acids: CSARAGNYGYTF. CDR3 DNA sequence: TGCAGTGCTAGGGCGGGTAACTATGGCTACACCTTC.

This clonotype was seen a handful of times. The CDR3 DNA is TGCAGCGTTCCTGGACAGGGGGGAACTGAAGCTTTCTTT. It is translated as CSVPGQGGTEAFF. The chain links TRBV29-1 to TRBJ1-1; the match to TRBD1 covers 10 bases. J lost 5 bases, V lost 5 bases, and 5 bases had no gene match. Germline CDR1 reads SQVTM; CDR2 reads ANQGSEA. The CDR3 consists of 13 residues.